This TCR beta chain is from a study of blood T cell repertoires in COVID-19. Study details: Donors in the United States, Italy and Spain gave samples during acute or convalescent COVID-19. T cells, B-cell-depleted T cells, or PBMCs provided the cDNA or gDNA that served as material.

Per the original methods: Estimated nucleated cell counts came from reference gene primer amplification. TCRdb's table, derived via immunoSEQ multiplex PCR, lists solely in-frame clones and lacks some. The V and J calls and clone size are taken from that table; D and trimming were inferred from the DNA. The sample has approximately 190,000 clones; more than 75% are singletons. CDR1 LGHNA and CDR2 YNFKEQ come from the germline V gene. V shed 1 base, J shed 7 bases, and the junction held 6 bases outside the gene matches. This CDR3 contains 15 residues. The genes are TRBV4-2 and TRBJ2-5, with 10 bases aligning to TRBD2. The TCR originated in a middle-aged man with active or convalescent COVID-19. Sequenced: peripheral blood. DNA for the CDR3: TGTGCCAGCAGCCAAGGGCTAGCGGGAGATGGGACCCAGTACTTC. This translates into CASSQGLAGDGTQYF.